This entry concerns a single T cell receptor beta chain. The data belong to a study of blood T cell repertoires in COVID-19. Study-level background: Acute and convalescent COVID-19 specimens originated in the United States, Italy and Spain. Sample material is recorded as cDNA or gDNA derived from T cells, B-cell-depleted T cells, or PBMCs.

Per the study methods: Amplification of reference gene primers provided the estimated nucleated cell counts. This table comes from immunoSEQ multiplex PCR, and its TCRdb copy is limited to in-frame clones, with some not included. The DNA gave D and trimming, while V, J and clone size come from that table. The data contain 150,000 or so clones, about 87% of them singletons. Germline CDR1 is KGHSH and CDR2 is LQKENI. The ends were cut back, 0 bases at V and 3 bases at J, with 6 bases in the middle. The CDR3 length is 13 residues. This clonotype originated in a man older than 75 with acute or convalescent COVID-19. The genes are TRBV18 and TRBJ2-7; D call uncertain. Sequenced input: peripheral blood. This CDR3 is CASSPPSNYEQYF. The CDR3 DNA reads TGTGCCAGCTCACCACCAAGCAACTACGAGCAGTACTTC.